These 30 T cell receptor beta chains came from one sample sequenced in a study of blood T cell repertoires in COVID-19. Assay: immunoSEQ multiplex PCR; the TCRdb copy retains only in-frame clones and omits some. The sample yields around 300,000 clones, around nine tenths seen once. Material: peripheral blood. These receptors came from a man in his forties or fifties with acute or convalescent COVID-19.

This clone was counted only a few times. This chain joins TRBV10-3 and TRBJ1-1; D unresolved. The CDR3 is made up of 17 amino acids. V lost 0 bases, J lost 1 base, and 15 bases lay in between. The germline gives CDR1 ENHRY, CDR2 SYGVKD. CDR3 sequence: CAISESVALQPNTEAFF. CDR3 nucleotide sequence: TGTGCCATCAGTGAGTCTGTAGCGCTACAGCCGAACACTGAAGCTTTCTTT.

This sequence joins TRBV3-1 (or the pseudogene TRBV3-2) and TRBJ2-1; D unclear. Germline CDR1 reads LGHDT; CDR2 reads YNNKEL (reference sequence). The CDR3 sequence is 16 residues long. The germline V and J ends were trimmed by 0 bases and 4 bases, with 13 bases remaining between them. CDR3 in amino acids: CASSQDGQHPYNEQFF. CDR3 coding DNA: TGTGCCAGCAGCCAAGATGGGCAGCACCCTTACAATGAGCAGTTCTTC.

The V call is TRBV29-1, the J call TRBJ2-7, with TRBD1 matching over 9 bases. Germline loops: CDR1 SQVTM, CDR2 ANQGSEA. The CDR3 has 13 residues. The J segment lost 2 bases and the V segment lost 7 bases, leaving 6 bases of the junction unmatched. This chain's CDR3 is CSAGTGRPYEQYF. In nucleotides, the CDR3 is TGCAGCGCAGGGACAGGGAGGCCCTACGAGCAGTACTTC.

V gene TRBV28 combines with J gene TRBJ2-3, with 7 bases identical to TRBD2. The germline V gene has CDR1 MDHEN and CDR2 SYDVKM. This CDR3 is 16 amino acids long. V trimming: 6 bases; J trimming: 3 bases; junction bases outside the gene matches: 12. In DNA, the CDR3 is TGTGCCAGCAGCCCCTGGGGAGGGTTCATAACAGATACGCAGTATTTT. Translation gives CASSPWGGFITDTQYF. The full variable domain, in which reference TRBV28 and TRBJ2-3 provide the parts outside the CDR3, is DVKVTQSSRYLVKRTGEKVFLECVQDMDHENMFWYRQDPGLGLRLIYFSYDVKMKEKGDIPEGYSVSREKKERFSLILESASTNQTSMYLCASSPWGGFITDTQYFGPGTRLTVL.

V gene TRBV7-6 combines with J gene TRBJ1-2, with D maybe TRBD1 (5 bases). The germline V and J ends were trimmed by 5 bases and 9 bases, with 13 bases remaining between them. This CDR3 is built from 12 residues. Per the germline V gene, CDR1 is SGHVS and CDR2 is FNYEAQ. For the CDR3, the DNA is TGTGCCAGCAGCCCGTACACAGGAAGCTACACCTTC. Protein: CASSPYTGSYTF.

Written as DNA, the CDR3 is TGTGCCAGCAGAGATGACAGGGGGACTTACAATGAGCAGTTCTTC. Protein sequence: CASRDDRGTYNEQFF. The chain has TRBV2 and TRBJ2-1; TRBD1 agrees at 9 bases. In germline, CDR1 is SNHLY, CDR2 FYNNEI. The trim removed 6 bases at V and 4 bases at J, leaving 7 bases unmatched. This CDR3 spans 15 amino acids.

This chain joins TRBV27 and TRBJ2-1; weak D call: TRBD1 (5 bases). This CDR3 has 13 residues. The germline V gene encodes CDR1 MNHEY and CDR2 SMNVEV (reference sequence). V was clipped by 4 bases and J by 3 bases, with 7 bases between them. CDR3 protein: CASSSDSYNEQFF. The CDR3 DNA reads TGTGCCAGCAGTTCCGACAGCTACAATGAGCAGTTCTTC.

V is TRBV12-3 or TRBV12-4 and J is TRBJ2-7; weak D call: TRBD2 (6 bases). Trimming removed 7 bases from V and 2 bases from J, with 12 bases in between. The CDR3 totals 13 residues. CDR3 sequence: CASTPGTAYEQYF. The CDR3 bases are TGTGCCAGCACCCCTGGGACTGCCTACGAGCAGTACTTC.

This chain uses TRBV23-1 with TRBJ1-5, with unresolved D. TRBV23-1 is classed as an ORF, of uncertain function. This CDR3 contains 13 residues. V was shortened by 0 bases and J by 6 bases, with 6 bases between the two germline ends. The CDR3 loop reads CASSQSEGQPQHF. The CDR3 DNA reads as TGCGCCAGCAGTCAATCGGAGGGTCAGCCCCAGCATTTT.

This clone was picked up one time. J is TRBJ1-4 and V is TRBV11-2; a possible D gene is TRBD1 (6 bases). Germline V gene lookup returns CDR1 SGHAT and CDR2 FQNNGV. CDR3 length equals 13 residues. V was cut by 5 bases and J by 10 bases, with 14 bases left in between. The CDR3 DNA reads TGTGCCAGCAGCCCAGGGACATCCCGAAAACTGTTTTTT. This codes for CASSPGTSRKLFF.

This clone appeared a single time. The genes are TRBV6-1 and TRBJ1-2, with D maybe TRBD1 (5 bases). Germline CDR1 and CDR2: MNHNS and SASEGT. The CDR3 totals 16 residues. V lost 2 bases and J 4 bases, leaving 17 bases between the germline ends. CDR3 residues: CASSESAQGRGYGYTF. In DNA form, the CDR3 reads TGTGCCAGCAGTGAATCTGCCCAAGGTAGGGGCTATGGCTACACCTTC.

This clone has a single count. This chain connects TRBV3-1 (or the pseudogene TRBV3-2) to TRBJ2-2; possibly TRBD2 for D (5 bases). Germline V gene sequence: CDR1 LGHDT, CDR2 YNNKEL (reference sequence). V lost 4 bases and J 5 bases, leaving 14 bases between the germline ends. This CDR3 is 15 amino acids long. The CDR3 is CASSRVNRGTGELFF. The CDR3 region has the DNA TGTGCCAGCAGCCGGGTAAACAGAGGGACCGGGGAGCTGTTTTTT.

The chain has TRBV28 and TRBJ1-6; no clear D. The CDR3 is 14 amino acids. V was trimmed by 5 bases and J by 6 bases, leaving 11 bases between them. From germline, CDR1 is MDHEN and CDR2 SYDVKM. The CDR3 DNA follows: TGTGCCAGCAGTAATCTCGCGAGTAATTCACCCCTCCACTTT. Translation gives CASSNLASNSPLHF.

The CDR3, as DNA: TGTGCCACCAGCAGACAGGCCGATCAGCCCCAGCATTTT. Its protein product is CATSRQADQPQHF. The rearrangement joins TRBV15 to TRBJ1-5; D gene unclear. The V gene's germline CDR1 is LNHNV and CDR2 YYDKDF (reference sequence). The CDR3 spans 13 residues. Trimming took off 2 bases at V and 5 bases at J, with 7 bases between the two ends.

The chain uses TRBV10-2 and TRBJ1-2; TRBD1 agrees at 7 bases. CDR1 WSHSY and CDR2 SAAADI come from the germline V gene. V gave up 6 bases and J gave up 3 bases; unmatched junction bases: 19. The length of the CDR3 is 18 residues. CDR3 residues: CASRTGTDQTEPHYGYTF. DNA of the CDR3: TGCGCCAGCAGAACCGGGACAGACCAAACCGAACCACACTATGGCTACACCTTC.

V usage is TRBV7-9 and J usage is TRBJ2-2, with 7 bases matching TRBD1. Per germline, CDR1 SEHNR and CDR2 FQNEAQ (reference sequence). With V trimmed by 5 bases and J by 4 bases, 10 bases remained unmatched. There are 16 residues in the CDR3. DNA for the CDR3: TGTGCCAGCAGCGCCACCGGGACAGCACTCACCGGGGAGCTGTTTTTT. The encoded protein is CASSATGTALTGELFF.

The chain recombines TRBV11-2 with TRBJ2-7, with unresolved D. Trimming left V 0 bases short and J 3 bases short, with 15 bases between. The CDR3 length is 16 residues. Germline V gives CDR1 SGHAT, CDR2 FQNNGV. CDR3 nucleotide sequence: TGTGCCAGCAGCTTAGATATAGGCGGCAGCTACTACGAGCAGTACTTC. It yields the protein CASSLDIGGSYYEQYF.

This sequence joins TRBV5-1 and TRBJ1-4, with 8 bases lining up with TRBD1. The V gene's germline CDR1 is SGHRS and CDR2 YFSETQ. V trimming: 1 base; J trimming: 5 bases; junction bases outside the gene matches: 10. This CDR3 spans 17 amino acids. The CDR3 coding sequence is TGCGCCAGCAGCTTGAATTTCCAGGGGGCTTTAAATGAAAAACTGTTTTTT. Amino acids: CASSLNFQGALNEKLFF.

The chain is built from TRBV19 and TRBJ1-6, with D unclear. The CDR3 extends over 14 amino acids. Per the germline V gene, CDR1 is LNHDA and CDR2 is SQIVND (reference sequence). V was shortened by 7 bases and J by 8 bases, with 15 bases between the two germline ends. CDR3 residues: CASNRWAADSPLHF. DNA for the CDR3: TGTGCCAGTAACCGCTGGGCTGCAGATTCACCCCTCCACTTT. Supplemented by reference TRBV19 and TRBJ1-6, the full variable domain reads DGGITQSPKYLFRKEGQNVTLSCEQNLNHDAMYWYRQDPGQGLRLIYYSQIVNDFQKGDIAEGYSVSREKKESFPLTVTSAQKNPTAFYLCASNRWAADSPLHFGNGTRLTVT.

The chain carries TRBV11-2 and TRBJ1-1; D not resolved. The CDR3 spans 14 residues. The germline V gene has CDR1 SGHAT and CDR2 FQNNGV. Trimming removed 0 bases from V and 5 bases from J, with 10 bases in between. CDR3 sequence: CASSLDPFGTEAFF. The CDR3 DNA is TGTGCCAGCAGCTTAGATCCGTTCGGGACTGAAGCTTTCTTT.

This clone was observed a few times. The chain joins TRBV5-6 to TRBJ2-2; weak D call: TRBD1 (6 bases). Between the trimmed V and J ends, which lost 4 bases and 2 bases, there was a span of 9 bases. The V gene's germline CDR1 is SGHDT and CDR2 YYEEEE. The CDR3 loop spans 14 amino acids. The CDR3 DNA is TGTGCCAGCAGCCAGACAGGAAACACCGGGGAGCTGTTTTTT. Its protein product is CASSQTGNTGELFF.

The chain employs TRBV29-1 and TRBJ2-7; D possibly corresponds to TRBD2 (6 bases). V gave up 3 bases and J gave up 0 bases, with 9 bases separating them. Germline CDR1 reads SQVTM; CDR2 reads ANQGSEA. The CDR3 spans 13 residues. CDR3 in DNA: TGCAGCGTTGATGGGAGGAGCTCCTACGAGCAGTACTTC. Translated: CSVDGRSSYEQYF.

V is TRBV29-1 and J is TRBJ2-3, with a tentative D call TRBD1 (5 bases). Germline V gene sequence: CDR1 SQVTM, CDR2 ANQGSEA. This CDR3 comprises 14 residues. V was trimmed by 1 base and J by 9 bases, leaving 17 bases between them. CDR3 sequence (DNA): TGCAGCGTTGAAGGGGGCCTCACAGGAACAACGCAGTATTTT. The encoded protein is CSVEGGLTGTTQYF.

This chain joins TRBV4-2 and TRBJ1-2, with TRBD1 matching 10 bases. This CDR3 contains 18 residues. J was trimmed by 3 bases and V by 0 bases; bases with no gene match: 10. Germline V gene lookup returns CDR1 LGHNA and CDR2 YNFKEQ. Written as DNA, the CDR3 is TGTGCCAGCAGCCAAGACGCACTCGGGACAGGGGCGGACTATGGCTACACCTTC. Translating it yields CASSQDALGTGADYGYTF.

V is TRBV4-1 and J is TRBJ1-6, with 7 bases that match TRBD1. The CDR3 runs to 18 residues. Trimming took 0 bases from V and 2 from J; bases not matched to a gene: 7. Looked up from germline, CDR1 is MGHRA and CDR2 is YSYEKL. The CDR3 DNA sequence: TGCGCCAGCAGCCAAGAAGGCCCAGGGGGTCCCTATAATTCACCCCTCCACTTT. This gives the protein CASSQEGPGGPYNSPLHF.

This clone was recorded many times. V is TRBV4-2 and J is TRBJ2-1; the match to TRBD2 covers 8 bases. Germline CDR1 reads LGHNA; CDR2 reads YNFKEQ. The CDR3 covers 17 residues. The V gene end was trimmed by 0 bases and the J gene end by 6 bases; junction bases not matched to a gene: 10. This CDR3 is CASSQDAAGDGGNEQFF. The CDR3 region has the DNA TGTGCCAGCAGCCAAGATGCAGCGGGGGACGGTGGCAATGAGCAGTTCTTC.

V is TRBV7-2 and J is TRBJ1-6; D is perhaps TRBD1 (5 bases). The length of the CDR3 is 15 residues. Germline CDR1 reads SGHTA; CDR2 reads FQGNSA. The V end lost 3 bases, the J end lost 5 bases, and 11 bases lay between the germline ends. For the CDR3, the DNA is TGTGCCAGCAGCTTCTCGCGGGGGAATAATTCACCCCTCCACTTT. Amino acid sequence: CASSFSRGNNSPLHF.

The V and J genes are TRBV12-5 and TRBJ2-3; 7 nucleotides align to TRBD1. Per germline, CDR1 LGHNT and CDR2 FRNRAP. CDR3 size: 16 residues. The junction had 4 bases not matched to a gene; V was cut back by 1 base and J by 0 bases. This chain's CDR3 is CASGLALQGSTDTQYF. The CDR3 DNA is TGTGCTAGTGGTTTGGCCCTACAGGGGAGCACAGATACGCAGTATTTT.

CDR3 loop: CATSTDRHSNQPQHF. The CDR3 nucleotides are TGTGCCACCAGCACCGACAGACATAGCAATCAGCCCCAGCATTTT. This chain links TRBV15 with TRBJ1-5; tentatively, D is TRBD1 (5 bases). CDR1 and CDR2 (germline): LNHNV, YYDKDF (reference sequence). This CDR3 is built from 15 residues. Trimming removed 4 bases at V and 0 bases at J, with 10 bases between.

This clone is a singleton in its sample. Other nucleotide sequences from this sample produce the same CDR3. The chain recombines TRBV7-6 with TRBJ2-5; D remains unclear. Deletions cut 4 bases from V and 3 bases from J, with 6 bases between. The germline V gene encodes CDR1 SGHVS and CDR2 FNYEAQ. The length of the CDR3 is 12 residues. CDR3 nucleotide sequence: TGTGCCAGCAGCTCCCGCGAAGAGACCCAGTACTTC. Amino acids: CASSSREETQYF.